A single sample is the source of the 3 T cell receptor beta chains below, sequenced in a study of OX40 agonist ivuxolimab in advanced cancers. Data came from immunoSEQ multiplex PCR; TCRdb stores just in-frame clones and leaves some out. The data contain about 150,000 clones, 90% to 95% of them singletons. Sequenced here: CD4+ or CD8+ T cells sorted from blood, sampled in a trial of the OX40 agonist ivuxolimab. These receptors were taken from an adult with an advanced solid tumor such as melanoma, head and neck, liver or kidney cancer.

V and J are TRBV9 and TRBJ1-4; the D is unclear. V was trimmed by 0 bases and J by 7 bases, leaving 13 bases between them. The CDR3 loop spans 15 amino acids. Looked up from germline, CDR1 is SGDLS and CDR2 is YYNGEE. The CDR3 sequence is CASSVGWQKSEKLFF. CDR3 nucleotides: TGTGCCAGCAGCGTAGGGTGGCAGAAAAGTGAAAAACTGTTTTTT.

The chain recombines TRBV6-5 with TRBJ2-7; perhaps TRBD2 as D (6 bases). CDR3 length: 16 amino acids. V was shortened by 2 bases and J by 0 bases, with 14 bases between the two germline ends. From germline, CDR1 is MNHEY and CDR2 SVGAGI. The CDR3 sequence: CASSYERAPLSYEQYF. The CDR3 coding sequence is TGTGCCAGCAGTTACGAGCGGGCGCCGCTCTCCTACGAGCAGTACTTC.

There are a few counts of this clone. The rearrangement uses TRBV20-1 and TRBJ1-2; D gene uncertain. There are 10 residues in the CDR3. CDR1 is DFQATT, CDR2 SNEGSKA, per germline (reference sequence). Deletions cut 6 bases from V and 4 bases from J, with 6 bases between. The CDR3 is CSANTYGYTF. As DNA, the CDR3 is TGCAGTGCGAACACCTATGGCTACACCTTC.